The 24 T cell receptor beta chains below all came from one sample that was sequenced in a study of cytomegalovirus exposure and HLA in healthy donors. In the PCR, 60 Vbeta and 13 Jbeta primers were used. Profiled with immunoSEQ multiplex PCR; TCRdb holds only in-frame clones, not every one. The repertoire holds roughly 81,000 clones, with under 85% as singletons. Sequencing was performed on PBMCs. These receptors were collected from a boy aged 5 to 17 in good health and CMV-seronegative.

This clone has just a few counts. The V and J genes are TRBV28 and TRBJ2-7; 9 nucleotides agree with TRBD2. V was clipped by 8 bases and J by 6 bases; unmatched bases: 14. This CDR3 has 15 residues. Germline V gene sequence: CDR1 MDHEN, CDR2 SYDVKM. The CDR3 DNA follows: TGTGCCAGCTGGGGATTAGCGGGAGAAAGACGCGAGCAGTACTTC. Protein product: CASWGLAGERREQYF.

V is TRBV5-4 and J is TRBJ2-5, with D uncertain. The CDR3 has 14 residues. Per germline, CDR1 SGHNT and CDR2 YYREEE (reference sequence). Trimming pared 1 base from V and 1 base from J, leaving 8 bases between. The CDR3 nucleotides are TGTGCCAGCAGCTTGAAACAGTTCCAAGAGACCCAGTACTTC. Protein sequence: CASSLKQFQETQYF.

This clone was seen a few times. This sequence joins TRBV27 and TRBJ1-5; D is unresolved. This CDR3 has 14 residues. V lost 5 bases, J lost 6 bases, and 14 bases lay in between. Per germline, CDR1 MNHEY and CDR2 SMNVEV (reference sequence). DNA for the CDR3: TGTGCCAGCAGTAAATCTCTGGGCGTTCAGCCCCAGCATTTT. This translates into CASSKSLGVQPQHF.

The CDR3 loop is CASSLHPTGYYGYTF. CDR3 nucleotides: TGTGCCAGCAGCCTTCATCCTACAGGGTACTATGGCTACACCTTC. This rearrangement joins TRBV7-9 to TRBJ1-2; TRBD1 might be the D (6 bases). V lost 5 bases, J lost 3 bases, and 16 bases lay in between. Germline CDR1 reads SEHNR; CDR2 reads FQNEAQ (reference sequence). The CDR3 runs to 15 residues.

This chain uses TRBV6-5 with TRBJ2-3; a possible D gene is TRBD2 (6 bases). Germline V gives CDR1 MNHEY, CDR2 SVGAGI. This CDR3 has 14 residues. Trimming removed 6 bases from V and 3 bases from J, with 13 bases in between. The CDR3 reads CASSLREETDTQYF. In nucleotides, the CDR3 is TGTGCCAGCAGCCTGAGGGAGGAAACAGATACGCAGTATTTT.

This chain joins TRBV5-1 and TRBJ2-7; possible D gene TRBD2, 6 bases. CDR1 SGHRS and CDR2 YFSETQ come from the germline V gene. Between the trimmed V and J ends, which lost 0 bases and 6 bases, there was a span of 7 bases. This CDR3 is 12 amino acids long. CDR3 coding DNA: TGCGCCAGCAGCTTGGGGAGGGGCGAGCAGTACTTC. Its protein is CASSLGRGEQYF.

V usage is TRBV9 and J usage is TRBJ1-4; D ambiguous. V dropped 0 bases and J dropped 4 bases, with 10 bases sitting between them. There are 15 residues in the CDR3. Germline CDR1 and CDR2: SGDLS and YYNGEE. CDR3 in amino acids: CASSVGGSGNEKLFF. CDR3 bases: TGTGCCAGCAGCGTAGGAGGGTCAGGTAATGAAAAACTGTTTTTT.

This chain joins TRBV6-4 and TRBJ1-5; 7 bases fit TRBD1. Trimming took 6 bases from V and 5 from J; bases not matched to a gene: 4. Germline values: CDR1 MRHNA, CDR2 SNTAGT. The CDR3 consists of 13 residues. CDR3 bases: TGTGCCAGCAGCGCGGGACAGTATCAGCCCCAGCATTTT. As protein: CASSAGQYQPQHF.

This chain links TRBV2 with TRBJ2-5; a weak D match, TRBD1 (6 bases). This CDR3 spans 13 amino acids. Germline lookup yields CDR1 SNHLY and CDR2 FYNNEI. The V end lost 6 bases, the J end lost 7 bases, and 15 bases lay between the germline ends. This chain's CDR3 is CASRGQGLGTQYF. CDR3 DNA sequence: TGTGCCAGCAGGGGCCAGGGGCTGGGGACCCAGTACTTC.

The chain couples TRBV28 to TRBJ1-1; 7 nucleotides line up with TRBD1. Trimming removed 5 bases from V and 8 bases from J; junction bases left unmatched: 14. CDR3 size: 15 residues. Germline loops: CDR1 MDHEN, CDR2 SYDVKM. This chain's CDR3 is CASSRVHDRVAEAFF. The CDR3 DNA is TGTGCCAGCAGTCGAGTACATGACAGGGTTGCAGAAGCTTTCTTT.

J is TRBJ2-1 and V is TRBV27; 7 bases align to TRBD2. The trim removed 10 bases at V and 1 base at J, leaving 7 bases unmatched. The CDR3 is made up of 14 amino acids. In germline, CDR1 is MNHEY, CDR2 SMNVEV (reference sequence). The CDR3 protein is CATIGGESYNEQFF. The CDR3 DNA reads TGTGCCACCATTGGGGGGGAATCCTACAATGAGCAGTTCTTC.

V usage is TRBV13 and J usage is TRBJ1-3; D is ambiguous. V was shortened by 0 bases and J by 2 bases, with 5 bases between the two germline ends. Germline CDR1 reads PRHDT; CDR2 reads FYEKMQ (reference sequence). This CDR3 has 14 amino acids. The CDR3 sequence: CASSLGRTGNTIYF. The CDR3 nucleotides read TGTGCCAGCAGCTTAGGCAGAACTGGAAACACCATATATTTT.

This chain links TRBV4-3 with TRBJ1-2; 7 bases are a match to TRBD1. This CDR3 comprises 14 residues. V trimming: 3 bases; J trimming: 5 bases; junction bases outside the gene matches: 6. Looked up from germline, CDR1 is LGHNA and CDR2 is YSLEER. The CDR3 bases are TGCGCCAGCAGCCAGGCAGGGGGGACTTATGGCTACACCTTC. Translating gives CASSQAGGTYGYTF.

This clone was seen a handful of times. The chain couples TRBV4-3 to TRBJ2-6, with a tentative D call TRBD2 (5 bases). The CDR3 extends over 17 amino acids. Germline V gene lookup returns CDR1 LGHNA and CDR2 YSLEER. Deletions cut 1 base from V and 2 bases from J, with 12 bases between. This chain's CDR3 is CASSQGGSVAGANVLTF. In nucleotides, the CDR3 is TGCGCCAGCAGCCAAGGAGGGTCTGTCGCTGGGGCCAACGTCCTGACTTTC.

The chain couples TRBV30 to TRBJ2-5; D gene uncertain. The V gene lost 1 base and the J gene lost 5 bases, with 8 bases spanning the gap. Germline CDR1 and CDR2: GTSNPN and SVGIG (reference sequence). This CDR3 has 12 amino acids. The DNA for the CDR3 is TGTGCCTGGAGTGAATACCGGGAGACCCAGTACTTC. Translating it yields CAWSEYRETQYF.

This clone was observed a single time. The gene calls are TRBV29-1 and TRBJ2-7, with TRBD2 as a possible D gene (5 bases). This CDR3 contains 13 residues. The germline CDR1 and CDR2 sequences are SQVTM and ANQGSEA. V lost 2 bases to trimming and J lost 3 bases, with 11 bases between them. CDR3 loop: CSVETGSDYEQYF. The CDR3 DNA sequence: TGCAGCGTTGAAACGGGATCGGACTACGAGCAGTACTTC.

V gene TRBV30 combines with J gene TRBJ1-2; 8 bases match TRBD1. After removal of 4 bases from V and 6 bases from J, the junction contained 7 bases not matched to a gene. This CDR3 comprises 13 residues. Germline CDR1 GTSNPN, CDR2 SVGIG (reference sequence). CDR3 sequence (DNA): TGTGCCTGGACGACAGGGGTGAACCATGGCTACACCTTC. Translating it yields CAWTTGVNHGYTF. The whole variable domain, remainder taken from reference TRBV30 and TRBJ1-2, is SQTIHQWPATLVQPVGSPLSLECTVEGTSNPNLYWYRQAAGRGLQLLFYSVGIGQISSEVPQNLSASRPQDRQFILSSKKLLLSDSGFYLCAWTTGVNHGYTFGSGTRLTVV.

This chain joins TRBV29-1 and TRBJ2-7; 9 positions agree with TRBD1. V lost 3 bases and J lost 0; bases outside the gene matches: 9. Germline-derived CDR1 and CDR2 are SQVTM and ANQGSEA. The CDR3 covers 16 residues. The CDR3 region is CSVEGTGPFSSYEQYF. DNA of the CDR3: TGCAGCGTTGAGGGGACAGGGCCTTTTTCCTCCTACGAGCAGTACTTC.

The gene calls are TRBV7-2 and TRBJ2-1; D is ambiguous. This CDR3 has 17 residues. The V gene lost 1 base and the J gene lost 3 bases, with 16 bases spanning the gap. Germline V lookup: CDR1 SGHTA, CDR2 FQGNSA. The CDR3 reads CASSLVAPVVGYNEQFF. The CDR3 region has the DNA TGTGCCAGCAGCTTAGTCGCCCCGGTAGTCGGCTACAATGAGCAGTTCTTC.

The chain employs TRBV7-2 and TRBJ2-5, with D perhaps matching TRBD2 (7 bases). This CDR3 spans 16 amino acids. The V gene's germline CDR1 is SGHTA and CDR2 FQGNSA. Trimming took off 5 bases at V and 2 bases at J, with 18 bases between the two ends. The CDR3 DNA reads TGTGCCAGCAGCCAATGGGGGGGCATGTCGCAAGAGACCCAGTACTTC. Translating it yields CASSQWGGMSQETQYF.

V gene TRBV10-2 combines with J gene TRBJ2-2; D is uncertain. Germline CDR1 WSHSY, CDR2 SAAADI. The CDR3 covers 18 residues. V lost 6 bases, J lost 4 bases, and 24 bases lay in between. CDR3 protein: CASSNSSLRFFGTGELFF. CDR3 DNA sequence: TGCGCCAGCAGCAACTCCTCCCTCAGGTTTTTTGGCACCGGGGAGCTGTTTTTT.

The rearrangement links TRBV25-1 to TRBJ2-1; no reliable D call. Looked up from germline, CDR1 is MGHDK and CDR2 is SYGVNS. V was trimmed by 4 bases and J by 4 bases, leaving 8 bases between them. The CDR3 contains 13 residues. CDR3 in DNA: TGTGCCAGCAGTGGACCTAGGTACAATGAGCAGTTCTTC. Amino acids: CASSGPRYNEQFF.

V gene TRBV28 combines with J gene TRBJ2-3, with 7 nucleotides matching TRBD1. This CDR3 region has 14 residues. Germline lookup yields CDR1 MDHEN and CDR2 SYDVKM. The J segment lost 2 bases and the V segment lost 4 bases, leaving 3 bases of the junction unmatched. The CDR3: CASSSGQATDTQYF. The CDR3 nucleotides are TGTGCCAGCAGTTCAGGACAGGCCACAGATACGCAGTATTTT.

The chain uses TRBV2 and TRBJ1-1; no definite D call. The V end was cut by 3 bases, the J end by 1 base, with 9 bases between. The CDR3 runs 14 residues. Germline V lookup: CDR1 SNHLY, CDR2 FYNNEI. In nucleotides, the CDR3 is TGTGCCAGCAGTGAGAGGAGAGGGAACACTGAAGCTTTCTTT. Residues: CASSERRGNTEAFF.